The rows below give T cell receptor beta chains drawn from one sample of a study of cytomegalovirus exposure and HLA in healthy donors. Generated by immunoSEQ multiplex PCR, the TCRdb table keeps only in-frame clones and is missing some. The sample shows over 55,000 clones, about nine tenths of them seen only once. Sequenced material: PBMCs. The source of these receptors is a man between 18 and 35 years old in good health and CMV-seronegative. CDR3s include the opening cysteine and the closing phenylalanine or tryptophan.

J gene | V gene | CDR3 protein
TRBJ1-2 | TRBV5-1 | CASSPWTGGLYGYTF
TRBJ1-2 | TRBV18 | CASSPTDRSSYGYTF
TRBJ2-1 | TRBV7-2 | CASSAASSYNEQFF
TRBJ1-5 | TRBV5-1 | CASSLGQGQPQHF
TRBJ2-7 | TRBV27 | CASSFWDRGSYEQYF
TRBJ1-1 | TRBV5-1 | CASSLGQVNTEAFF
TRBJ2-7 | TRBV9 | CASSEGDYSYEQYF
TRBJ1-2 | TRBV7-9 | CASSLVEYGYTF
TRBJ1-1 | TRBV29-1 | CSVLGTMNTEAFF
TRBJ2-1 | TRBV18 | CASSPNDEHSPYNEQFF
TRBJ2-5 | TRBV4-1 | CASSQDWGGLAGPRETQYF
TRBJ2-1 | TRBV7-8 | CASTLTSGNNEQFF
TRBJ1-5 | TRBV15 | CATSRDQGSWQPQHF
TRBJ2-6 | TRBV18 | CASSPNHGGKGANVLTF
TRBJ2-3 | TRBV6-6 | CASSDRDRGPDTQYF
TRBJ2-1 | TRBV5-1 | CASSQGTSGSNEQFF
TRBJ1-1 | TRBV7-2 | CASSLAMGGYTEAFF
TRBJ2-7 | TRBV5-1 | CASSLRVSYEQYF
TRBJ2-7 | TRBV11-2 | CASSYQTGGKVYEQYF
TRBJ2-1 | TRBV5-1 | CASSLALDRDDRNKFF
TRBJ1-5 | TRBV15 | CATSRAPSSNQPQHF
TRBJ1-3 | TRBV18 | CASARPSGTGGNTIYF
TRBJ1-2 | TRBV2 | CASSRGLTDYGYTF
TRBJ1-1 | TRBV18 | CASSSGTGTGYTEAFF
TRBJ2-7 | TRBV2 | CASSVDRGGEQYF
TRBJ2-3 | TRBV5-5 | CASSLGLAGAQDTQYF
TRBJ2-1 | TRBV6-1 | CASTGFDSYNEQFF
TRBJ2-1 | TRBV2 | CASGLDRSSYNEQFF